This T cell receptor (beta chain) was documented in a study of blood T cell repertoires in COVID-19. The overall study: Researchers got acute and convalescent COVID-19 samples from the United States, Italy and Spain.

The CDR3 extends over 14 amino acids. Germline V gives CDR1 SGHNT, CDR2 YYREEE (reference sequence). V shed 4 bases and J shed 7 bases, with 14 bases lying between them. The data were produced by immunoSEQ multiplex PCR, yet TCRdb's version contains in-frame clones alone and is incomplete. Of about 380,000 clones in the sample, 85% are singletons; the top ten hold 3.6%. The V gene is TRBV5-4, the J gene TRBJ2-2; weak D call: TRBD1 (6 bases). The origin of this receptor is a woman between 18 and 30 years old with acute or convalescent COVID-19. The sequenced material came from peripheral blood. Here the CDR3 DNA reads TGTGCCAGCAGCGTCCAGGGGTCGGGCGGGGAGCTGTTTTTT. Encoded protein: CASSVQGSGGELFF.